Following are 5 T cell receptor beta chains from one sample sequenced in a study of blood T cell repertoires in COVID-19. Produced via immunoSEQ multiplex PCR; TCRdb's table is partial and in-frame only. The sample includes hundreds of thousands of clones, less than 90% of them seen just once. Sequencing was carried out using peripheral blood. All receptors come from a woman between 65 and 79 years old with COVID-19, enrolled during active disease.

The V and J genes are TRBV10-1 and TRBJ2-7, with a weak D call TRBD1 (6 bases). The CDR3 loop spans 13 amino acids. Germline-derived CDR1 and CDR2 are WNHNN and SYGVQD (reference sequence). Trimming left V 3 bases short and J 5 bases short, with 11 bases between. The CDR3 DNA sequence: TGCGCCAGCAGTGAAACAGGGAGTCACGAGCAGTACTTC. Encoded protein: CASSETGSHEQYF.

The chain joins TRBV6-5 to TRBJ1-4; TRBD1 aligns across 7 bases. J lost 1 base, V lost 2 bases, and 4 bases had no gene match. The CDR3 runs 16 residues. Germline V gene data show CDR1 as MNHEY and CDR2 as SVGAGI. CDR3 DNA sequence: TGTGCCAGCAGTTACACCTGGACAGGAACTAATGAAAAACTGTTTTTT. Its translation: CASSYTWTGTNEKLFF.

As DNA, the CDR3 is TGTGCCACCAGTGATTCTACAGGGTTAGCTTCCTACGAGCAGTACTTC. This gives the protein CATSDSTGLASYEQYF. V and J are TRBV24-1 and TRBJ2-7; D may be TRBD1 (6 bases). The CDR3 is 16 amino acids. Germline CDR1 and CDR2: KGHDR and SFDVKD. The germline V and J ends were trimmed by 2 bases and 1 base, with 14 bases remaining between them.

The J gene is TRBJ2-6, the V gene TRBV27; possible D gene TRBD1, 5 bases. The CDR3 totals 14 residues. Deletions cut 9 bases from V and 2 bases from J, with 11 bases between. CDR1 is MNHEY, CDR2 SMNVEV, per germline (reference sequence). The chain's CDR3 is CASNQGAGANVLTF. CDR3 coding DNA: TGTGCCAGTAACCAGGGTGCTGGGGCCAACGTCCTGACTTTC.

This clone has just a few counts. The chain uses TRBV6-6 and TRBJ2-7; D is unclear. Trimming took off 10 bases at V and 7 bases at J, with 23 bases between the two ends. Germline assignment: CDR1 MNHNY and CDR2 SVGAGI (reference sequence). This CDR3 region has 14 residues. This CDR3 is CATETHASFGEQYF. As DNA, the CDR3 is TGTGCCACCGAGACTCACGCTTCCTTCGGGGAGCAGTACTTC.